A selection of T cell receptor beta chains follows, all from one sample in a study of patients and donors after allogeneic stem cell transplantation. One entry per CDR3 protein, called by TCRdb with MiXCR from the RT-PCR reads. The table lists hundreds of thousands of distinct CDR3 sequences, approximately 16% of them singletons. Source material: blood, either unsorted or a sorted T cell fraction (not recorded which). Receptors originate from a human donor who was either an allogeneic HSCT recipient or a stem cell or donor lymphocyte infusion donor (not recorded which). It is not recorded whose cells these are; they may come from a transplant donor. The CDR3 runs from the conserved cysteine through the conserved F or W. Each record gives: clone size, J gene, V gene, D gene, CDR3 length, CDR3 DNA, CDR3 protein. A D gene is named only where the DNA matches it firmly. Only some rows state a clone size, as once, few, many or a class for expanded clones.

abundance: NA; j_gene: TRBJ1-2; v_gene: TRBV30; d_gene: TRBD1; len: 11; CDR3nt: TGTGCCTGGAGTGTTTTGGACAGGGACACCTTC; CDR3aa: CAWSVLDRDTF
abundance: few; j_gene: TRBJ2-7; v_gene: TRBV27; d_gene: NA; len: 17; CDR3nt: TGTGCCAGCAGGCCCGTCCGCGGGTCCCTAGACCCCTACGAGCAGTACTTC; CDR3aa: CASRPVRGSLDPYEQYF
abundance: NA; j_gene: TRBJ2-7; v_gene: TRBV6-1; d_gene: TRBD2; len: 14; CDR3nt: TGTGCCAGCAGAAAACGGCTAGCGGGGGGCGAGCAGTACTTC; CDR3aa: CASRKRLAGGEQYF
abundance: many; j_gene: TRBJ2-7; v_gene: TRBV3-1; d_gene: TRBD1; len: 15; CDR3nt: TGTGCCAGCAGCCGGGGGACAGGGGGCGTTTACGAGCAGTACTTC; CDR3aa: CASSRGTGGVYEQYF
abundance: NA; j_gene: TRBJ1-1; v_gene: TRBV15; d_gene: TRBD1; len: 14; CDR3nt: TGTGCCACCAGCGGGCAGGGGGGAAACACTGAAGCTTTCTTT; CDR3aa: CATSGQGGNTEAFF
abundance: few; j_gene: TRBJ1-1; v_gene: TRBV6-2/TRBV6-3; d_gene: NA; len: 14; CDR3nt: TGTGCCAGCAGGAACAGGCAGACTAACACTGAAGCTTTCTTT; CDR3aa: CASRNRQTNTEAFF
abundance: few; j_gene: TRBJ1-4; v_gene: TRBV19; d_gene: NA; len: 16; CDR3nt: TGTGCCAGTAGTATCTTCGGACGGGCGGAGGGTGAAAAACTGTTTTTT; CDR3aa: CASSIFGRAEGEKLFF
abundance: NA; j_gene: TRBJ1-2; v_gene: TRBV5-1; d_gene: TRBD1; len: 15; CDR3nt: TGCGCCAGCAAAAGGGGGCAGCAAACTACGTATGGCTACACCTTC; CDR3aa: CASKRGQQTTYGYTF
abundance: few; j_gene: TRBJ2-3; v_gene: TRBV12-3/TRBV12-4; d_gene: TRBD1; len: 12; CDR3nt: TGTGCCAGCAGTTTCGGGACAGGGCAGGGGTATTTT; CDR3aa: CASSFGTGQGYF
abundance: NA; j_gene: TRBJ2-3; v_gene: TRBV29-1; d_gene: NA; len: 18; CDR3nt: TGCAGCGTTGATACCGCTTCCCTAGGGGGAGGAGTACCAGATACGCAGTATTTT; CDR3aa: CSVDTASLGGGVPDTQYF
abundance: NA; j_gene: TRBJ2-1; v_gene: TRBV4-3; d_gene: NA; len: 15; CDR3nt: TGCGCCAGCAGCCAAGATACGGCACTCTACAATGAGCAGTTCTTC; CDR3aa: CASSQDTALYNEQFF
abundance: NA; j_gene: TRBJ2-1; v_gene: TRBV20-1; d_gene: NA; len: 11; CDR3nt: TGCAGTGCTAGTCTCCCGGACTCGCAGTTCTTC; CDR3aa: CSASLPDSQFF
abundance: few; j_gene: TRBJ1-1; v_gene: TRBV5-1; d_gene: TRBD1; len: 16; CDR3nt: TGCGCCAGCAGCTTCGGGACAGGGAGGGGTTTAGGTGAAGCTTTCTTT; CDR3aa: CASSFGTGRGLGEAFF
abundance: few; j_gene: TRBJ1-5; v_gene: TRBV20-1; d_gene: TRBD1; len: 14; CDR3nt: TGCAGTGCTAGTAAGGGGGCGAGCAATCAGCCCCAGCATTTT; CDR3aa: CSASKGASNQPQHF
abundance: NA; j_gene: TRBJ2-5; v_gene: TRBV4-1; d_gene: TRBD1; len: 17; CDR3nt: TGCGCCAGCAGCCAGCCCTTGGACAGGGGGTACCAAGAGACCCAGTACTTC; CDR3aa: CASSQPLDRGYQETQYF
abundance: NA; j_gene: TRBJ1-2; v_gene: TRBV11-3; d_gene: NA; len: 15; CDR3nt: TGTGCCAGCAGCCCAGGGATCAAGGACAGCTATGGCTACACCTTC; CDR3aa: CASSPGIKDSYGYTF
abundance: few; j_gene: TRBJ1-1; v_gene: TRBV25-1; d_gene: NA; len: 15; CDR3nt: TGTGCCAGCAGTGAATCCGCCCCGGGTACGACTGAAGCTTTCTTT; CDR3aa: CASSESAPGTTEAFF
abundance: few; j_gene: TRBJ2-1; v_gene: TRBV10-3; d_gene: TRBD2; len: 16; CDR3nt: TGTGCCATCAGTGAGTCGGGACTAGCGGGCCAAGGTGAGCAGTTCTTC; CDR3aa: CAISESGLAGQGEQFF
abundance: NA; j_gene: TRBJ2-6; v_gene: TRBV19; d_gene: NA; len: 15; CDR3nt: TGTGCCAGTAGTATTGTTAGGGCTGGGGCCAACGTCCTGACTTTC; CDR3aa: CASSIVRAGANVLTF
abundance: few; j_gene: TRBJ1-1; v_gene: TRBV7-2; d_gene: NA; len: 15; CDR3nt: TGTGCCAGCAGCTTAGCGAATACAGGGCCCACTGAAGCTTTCTTT; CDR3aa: CASSLANTGPTEAFF
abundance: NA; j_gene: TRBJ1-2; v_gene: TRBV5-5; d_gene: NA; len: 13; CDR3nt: TGTGCCAGCAGCTTGGAACAGGGCCATGGCTACACCTTC; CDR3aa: CASSLEQGHGYTF
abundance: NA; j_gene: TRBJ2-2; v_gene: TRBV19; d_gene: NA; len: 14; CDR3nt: TGTGCCAGTAACGGACAGCGGTACACCGGGGAGCTGTTTTTT; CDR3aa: CASNGQRYTGELFF
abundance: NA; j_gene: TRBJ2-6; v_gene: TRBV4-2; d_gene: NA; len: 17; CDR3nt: TGTGCCAGCAGCCAATCTAACGACCACTCTGGGGCCAACGTCCTGACTTTC; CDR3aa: CASSQSNDHSGANVLTF
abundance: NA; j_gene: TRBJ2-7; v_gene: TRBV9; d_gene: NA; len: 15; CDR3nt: TGTGCCAGCAGCGTAGCGGGGGCCCCAACCTACGAGCAGTACTTC; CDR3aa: CASSVAGAPTYEQYF
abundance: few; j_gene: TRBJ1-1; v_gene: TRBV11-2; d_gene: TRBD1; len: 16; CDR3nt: TGTGCCAGCAGCCCAGGGACAGGGAAGATGAACACTGAAGCTTTCTTT; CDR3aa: CASSPGTGKMNTEAFF
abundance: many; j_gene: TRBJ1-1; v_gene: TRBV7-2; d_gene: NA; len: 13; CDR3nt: TGTGCCAGCAGCTTAGGGGTGGGTACTGGGGCTTTCTTT; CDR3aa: CASSLGVGTGAFF
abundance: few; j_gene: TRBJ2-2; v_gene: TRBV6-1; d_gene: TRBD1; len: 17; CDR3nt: TGTGCCAGCAGTGAACGAGTGGGACAGGTGGGGTACGGGGAGCTGTTTTTT; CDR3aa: CASSERVGQVGYGELFF
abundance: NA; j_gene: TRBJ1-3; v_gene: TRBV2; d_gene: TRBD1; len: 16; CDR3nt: TGTGCCAGCAGGATCCAGGGGGTCTTCACTGGAAACACCATATATTTT; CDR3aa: CASRIQGVFTGNTIYF
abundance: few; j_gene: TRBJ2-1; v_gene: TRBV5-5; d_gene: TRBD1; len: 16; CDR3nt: TGTGCCAGCAGCCTAGGGGTGGGACAGGGGGCTTATGAGCAGTTCTTC; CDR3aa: CASSLGVGQGAYEQFF
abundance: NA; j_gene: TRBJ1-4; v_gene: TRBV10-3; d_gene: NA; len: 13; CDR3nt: TGTGCCATCAGTGAGTCGGAAGGGGGTCCCTCGATTTTT; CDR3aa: CAISESEGGPSIF
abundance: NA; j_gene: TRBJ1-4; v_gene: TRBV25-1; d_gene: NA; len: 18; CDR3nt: TGTGCCAGCAGTGATGTGGTGGCTGAGCATGCAACTAATGAAAAACTGTTTTTT; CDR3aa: CASSDVVAEHATNEKLFF
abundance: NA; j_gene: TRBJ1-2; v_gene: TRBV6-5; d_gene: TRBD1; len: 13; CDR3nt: TGTGCCAGCAGTTCGACAGGGGGACATGGCTACACCTTC; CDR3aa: CASSSTGGHGYTF
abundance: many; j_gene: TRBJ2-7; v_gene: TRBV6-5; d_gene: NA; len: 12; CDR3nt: TGTGCCAGCAGTTACGAAGGGTACGAGCAGTACTTC; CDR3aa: CASSYEGYEQYF
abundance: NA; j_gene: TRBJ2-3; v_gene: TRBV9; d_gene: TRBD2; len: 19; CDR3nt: TGTGCCAGCAGCCCAGGGACTAGCGGGGGGGGGACTAGCACAGATACGCAGTATTTT; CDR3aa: CASSPGTSGGGTSTDTQYF
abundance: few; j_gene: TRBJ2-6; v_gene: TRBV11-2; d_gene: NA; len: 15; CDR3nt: TGTGCCAGCGGACAGAGCGACTCTGGGGCCAACGTCCTGACTTTC; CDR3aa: CASGQSDSGANVLTF
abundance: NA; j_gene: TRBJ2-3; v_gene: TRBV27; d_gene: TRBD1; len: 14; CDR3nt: TGTGCCAGCAGTCAAACACAGGGGCCAGATACGCAGTATTTT; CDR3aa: CASSQTQGPDTQYF
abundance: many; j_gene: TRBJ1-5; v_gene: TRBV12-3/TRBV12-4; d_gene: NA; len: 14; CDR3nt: TGTGCCAGCAGCCCAGGCAGGGTAGGCCAGCCCCAGCATTTT; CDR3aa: CASSPGRVGQPQHF
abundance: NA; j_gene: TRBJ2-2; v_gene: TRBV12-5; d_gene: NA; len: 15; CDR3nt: TGTGCTAGTGGTTTGGGACACGCGAACACCGGGGAGCTGTTTTTT; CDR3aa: CASGLGHANTGELFF
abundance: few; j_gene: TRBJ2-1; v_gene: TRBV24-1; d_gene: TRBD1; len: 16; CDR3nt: TGTGCCACCAGTGACCTACAACGGACAGGGAGGAATGAGCAGTTCTTC; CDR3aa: CATSDLQRTGRNEQFF